This is a list of T cell receptor beta chains from one sample in a study of shared clonotypes between healthy human individuals. Libraries were prepared by immunoSEQ multiplex PCR; TCRdb keeps only in-frame clonotypes and omits some of them. The sample has 2 million to 2.5 million clones; 90% to 97% are singletons. Source material: naive CD4+ T cells sorted from blood. The receptors derive from a man between 18 and 35 years old in good health. The CDR3 runs from the conserved cysteine through the conserved F or W. The order of the fields is J gene, D gene, clone size, V gene, CDR3 DNA, CDR3 protein. A D gene is named only where the DNA matches it firmly. A clone size is listed for some rows: how often the clone was seen (once, few, many), or a class if it is expanded.

TRBJ1-5,-,once,TRBV7-8,TGTGCCAGCAGCTTAGCAGGCGGGAGCAATCAGCCCCAGCATTTT,CASSLAGGSNQPQHF
TRBJ1-3,-,-,TRBV7-2,TGTGCCAGCAGCTTGCAGGGAACGGGAGTTGGAAACACCATATATTTT,CASSLQGTGVGNTIYF
TRBJ1-1,-,-,TRBV7-9,TGTGCCAGCAGCTTATTTACGGGGAACACTGAAGCTTTCTTT,CASSLFTGNTEAFF
TRBJ2-5,-,-,TRBV10-1,TGCGCCAGCAGTGAGGTCCCTTTGGGGCACCAAGAGACCCAGTACTTC,CASSEVPLGHQETQYF
TRBJ1-2,-,-,TRBV6-1,TGTGCCAGCAGTGAATATGGGTTCTATGGCTACACCTTC,CASSEYGFYGYTF
TRBJ1-6,TRBD1,-,TRBV18,TGTGCCAGCTCATGGGGACAGGGGGATAATTCACCCCTCCACTTT,CASSWGQGDNSPLHF
TRBJ2-5,-,-,TRBV5-1,TGCGCCAGCAGCTTAGGAGCAGGGCAAGAGACCCAGTACTTC,CASSLGAGQETQYF
TRBJ1-2,-,-,TRBV5-4,TGTGCCAGCAGCTTGTGGGGGCCGTACGTCTATGGCTACACCTTC,CASSLWGPYVYGYTF
TRBJ1-2,-,-,TRBV6-6,TGTGCCAGCAGTTACCCGGGGCCGGGCTACACCTTC,CASSYPGPGYTF
TRBJ2-1,TRBD1,-,TRBV5-1,TGCGCCAGCAGCTTGGCTTCCTCGGGGACAGTCCGAAGGGTTTACGACAATGAGCAGTTCTTC,CASSLASSGTVRRVYDNEQFF